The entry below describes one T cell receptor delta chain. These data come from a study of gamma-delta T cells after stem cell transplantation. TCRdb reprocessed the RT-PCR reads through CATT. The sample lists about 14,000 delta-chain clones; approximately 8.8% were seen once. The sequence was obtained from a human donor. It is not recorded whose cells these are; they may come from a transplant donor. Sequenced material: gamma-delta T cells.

In DNA form, the CDR3 reads TGTGCCTGTGACACCGTTTCCACGGAACTGGTGTACACCGATAAACTCATCTTT. Translation: CACDTVSTELVYTDKLIF. The chain has TRDV2 and TRDJ1; TRDD3 might be the D (5 bases). Germline assignment: CDR1 GEAIGNYY and CDR2 EKD. The CDR3 has 18 amino acids. V was trimmed by 0 bases and J by 0 bases, leaving 19 bases between them.